This T cell receptor (beta chain) was obtained from a study of cytomegalovirus exposure and HLA in healthy donors. Study details: Drawn from HLA-typed donors, tens of millions of unique TCRs were held in an early data release. Study-wide findings and caveats: A likely sequencing artifact accounted for one observed cluster of highly shared sequence variants.

As to this clone: The target antigen is unknown.

Germline V gene sequence: CDR1 SGHVS, CDR2 FNYEAQ. The CDR3 covers 15 residues. V lost 4 bases, J lost 4 bases, and 5 bases stayed unmatched. Despite likely unrecorded immune exposures, the donors were nominally healthy at the time of sampling. Researchers ran the PCR with 60 Vbeta and 13 Jbeta primers. Original handling: There were some 87 million unique TCR beta chains by a later count, and 10 million to 12 million of them were shared. TCRdb's table, derived via immunoSEQ multiplex PCR, lists solely in-frame clones and lacks some. The D gene and trimming were derived from the DNA, and the V and J assignments and clone size from that table. The repertoire consists of around 180,000 clones, with roughly 80% occurring once and the leading ten covering approximately 6%.

The rearrangement joins TRBV7-6 to TRBJ2-1; 9 bases line up with TRBD1. The sequencing input was PBMCs. This TCR was recovered from a woman aged 25 to 45 in good health and CMV-seropositive. The CDR3: CASSSAGTGYNEQFF. The CDR3 nucleotides read TGTGCCAGCAGCTCAGCCGGGACAGGGTACAATGAGCAGTTCTTC.